Listed below are T cell receptor beta chains from one sample, sequenced in a study of blood T cells in healthy people across ages. TCRdb re-called the 5' RACE reads through MiXCR, storing one row per CDR3 protein. The data show around 750,000 distinct CDR3 sequences, about 55% seen once. The material sequenced was blood. These receptor sequences come from a man at least 80 years old in good health. Both conserved end residues are part of each CDR3. D genes are given only for firm matches. Only some rows state a clone size, as once, few, many or a class for expanded clones.

d_call	v_call	j_call	clone_size	cdr3_length	cdr3_nt	cdr3_aa
NA	TRBV28	TRBJ2-1	NA	16	TGTGCCAGCAGTTCTGTGGGCCCCCGGAAAGCCGATGAGCAGTTCTTC	CASSSVGPRKADEQFF
TRBD2	TRBV11-2	TRBJ2-3	NA	17	TGTGCCAGCAGGGATGTGGGTCTAGCGGGAGACTCCTCATACGCGTATTTT	CASRDVGLAGDSSYAYF
NA	TRBV7-9	TRBJ2-6	NA	17	TGTGCCAGCAGCTTAGCTAGACCGCTCTCTGGGGCCAACGTCCTGACTTTC	CASSLARPLSGANVLTF
NA	TRBV16	TRBJ2-5	NA	12	TGTGCCAGCAGCCATCCGGTGGGGACCCAGTACTTC	CASSHPVGTQYF
NA	TRBV7-2	TRBJ2-1	NA	14	TGTGCCAGCAGCTCCCGCGAACGGTACAGTGAGCAGTTCTTC	CASSSRERYSEQFF
NA	TRBV2	TRBJ2-5	NA	13	TGTGCCAGCAAAGGACAGATACAAGAGACCCAGTACTTC	CASKGQIQETQYF
NA	TRBV2	TRBJ2-4	NA	12	TGTGCCAGTAGCGTAACAGAAAACATTCAGTACTTC	CASSVTENIQYF
NA	TRBV7-2	TRBJ1-3	few	16	TGTGCCAGCAGCTTAAGTCCCACCCACTCTGGAAACACCATATATTTT	CASSLSPTHSGNTIYF
NA	TRBV7-9	TRBJ2-7	NA	14	TGTGCCAGCACCCGCAGTGGGGGGTCCTACGAGCAGTACTTC	CASTRSGGSYEQYF
NA	TRBV5-1	TRBJ2-4	few	13	TGCGCCAGCAGGGCCGAGCCCCAAAACATTCAGTACTTC	CASRAEPQNIQYF
NA	TRBV7-2	TRBJ2-1	NA	13	TGTGCCAGCAGCTTCGCTTCATTCAATGAGCAGTTCTTC	CASSFASFNEQFF
TRBD1	TRBV2	TRBJ1-1	NA	14	TGTGCCAGCGCCGGACAGGGAGGGTACACTGAAGCTTTCTTT	CASAGQGGYTEAFF
TRBD2	TRBV27	TRBJ2-7	few	15	TGTGCCAGCAGTCCTGTAGCGGGAGTTATTGACGAGCAGTACTTC	CASSPVAGVIDEQYF
NA	TRBV5-1	TRBJ2-1	NA	17	TGCGCCAGCAGCCCGGGGAGCAGGGGGGCTTTCTACAATGAGCAGTTCTTC	CASSPGSRGAFYNEQFF
TRBD1	TRBV2	TRBJ1-1	NA	13	TGTGCCAGCACGGGACAGTCGGACACTGAAGCTTTCTTT	CASTGQSDTEAFF
NA	TRBV2	TRBJ1-1	NA	14	TGTGCCAGCAGGAAAGACGGAGATTACACTGAAGCTTTCTTT	CASRKDGDYTEAFF
NA	TRBV7-2	TRBJ2-1	NA	11	TGTGCCAGCGACGACTACAATGAGCAGTTCTTC	CASDDYNEQFF
TRBD2	TRBV3-1	TRBJ2-7	few	16	TGTGCCAGCAGCCAGCCTACCGGGACTAGCGGCTACGAGCAGTACTTC	CASSQPTGTSGYEQYF
NA	TRBV3-1	TRBJ2-7	NA	11	TGTGCCAGCAGCCAAGATTCGGGGCAGTACTTC	CASSQDSGQYF
NA	TRBV29-1	TRBJ1-5	few	15	TGCAGCGTTCCTGGGGGACCCGATAGCAATCAGCCCCAGCATTTT	CSVPGGPDSNQPQHF
NA	TRBV10-3	TRBJ1-4	NA	13	TGTGCCATCAGCCGGGATTTGAATGAAAAACTGTTTTTT	CAISRDLNEKLFF
TRBD2	TRBV20-1	TRBJ2-7	NA	13	TGCAGTGCTAGAGATCCGGGAGGCTACGAGCAGTACTTC	CSARDPGGYEQYF
NA	TRBV20-1	TRBJ2-1	NA	19	TGCAGTGCTAGATCACCGCCCTTGGGGGAGGACTTCGCCTACAATGAGCAGTTCTTC	CSARSPPLGEDFAYNEQFF
TRBD1	TRBV9	TRBJ2-3	few	17	TGTGCCAGCAGCGCCGGGGACAGGAAATCGAGCACAGATACGCAGTATTTT	CASSAGDRKSSTDTQYF
NA	TRBV6-2/TRBV6-3	TRBJ2-7	few	12	TGTGCCAGCAGTTACTACTCCTACGAGCAGTACTTC	CASSYYSYEQYF
TRBD1	TRBV6-6	TRBJ1-2	NA	14	TGTGCCAGCACCCAGGGACAGGGAGACTATGGCTACACCTTC	CASTQGQGDYGYTF
NA	TRBV4-1	TRBJ2-1	few	13	TGCGCCAGCAGAGGGGCGAACTACAATGAGCAGTTCTTC	CASRGANYNEQFF
NA	TRBV11-1	TRBJ2-3	NA	13	TGTGCCAGCAGCTCCCCCCCTACAGATACGCAGTATTTT	CASSSPPTDTQYF
TRBD1	TRBV14	TRBJ1-2	NA	16	TGTGCCAGCAGCCAAGACAGGGGACAGGGTGTCTATGGCTACACCTTC	CASSQDRGQGVYGYTF
NA	TRBV27	TRBJ2-3	NA	13	TGTGCCAGCAGGAGCAGGGTCACAGATACGCAGTATTTT	CASRSRVTDTQYF
TRBD2	TRBV6-5	TRBJ2-7	NA	16	TGTGCCAGCAGTAGCTTAGCGGGAGGGCCCCCGTACGAGCAGTACTTC	CASSSLAGGPPYEQYF
NA	TRBV12-5	TRBJ1-2	NA	15	TGTGCTAGTGAGTCGAGGGCAGGCTTCGTTCAAGGCTACACCTTC	CASESRAGFVQGYTF
TRBD1	TRBV13	TRBJ1-2	NA	14	TGTGCCAGCAGCCCGAGGGGGCTCGGCTATGGCTACACCTTC	CASSPRGLGYGYTF
TRBD1	TRBV29-1	TRBJ1-2	NA	13	TGCAGCGGCGCAATGGGACAGGGATATGGCTACACCTTC	CSGAMGQGYGYTF
NA	TRBV5-1	TRBJ1-1	few	14	TGCGCCAGCAGCTTTGGGGGACAGAACACTGAAGCTTTCTTT	CASSFGGQNTEAFF